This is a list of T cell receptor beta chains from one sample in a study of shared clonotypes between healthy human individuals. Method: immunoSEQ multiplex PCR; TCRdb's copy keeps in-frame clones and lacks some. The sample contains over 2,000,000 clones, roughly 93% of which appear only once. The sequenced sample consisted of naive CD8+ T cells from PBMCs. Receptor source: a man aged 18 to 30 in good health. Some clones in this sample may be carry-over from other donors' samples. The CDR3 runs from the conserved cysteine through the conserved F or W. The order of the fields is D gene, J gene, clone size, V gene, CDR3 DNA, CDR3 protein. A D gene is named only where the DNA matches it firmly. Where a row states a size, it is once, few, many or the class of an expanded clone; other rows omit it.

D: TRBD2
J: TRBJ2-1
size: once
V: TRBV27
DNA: TGTGCCAGCAGTCCCCAAAGGACTAGCGGGGGATATAGCTCCTACAATGAGCAGTTCTTC
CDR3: CASSPQRTSGGYSSYNEQFF

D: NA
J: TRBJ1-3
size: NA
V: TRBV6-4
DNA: TGTGCCAGCAGGAAGGGGAGTTCCGGAAACACCATATATTTT
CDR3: CASRKGSSGNTIYF

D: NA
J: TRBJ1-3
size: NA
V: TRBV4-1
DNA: TGCGCCAGCAGCCAAGAGCAGGGCGGCGGTGGAAACACCATATATTTT
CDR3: CASSQEQGGGGNTIYF

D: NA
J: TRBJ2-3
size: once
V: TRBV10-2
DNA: TGCGCCAGCAGTGAGCTAGCAGAAGCAGATACGCAGTATTTT
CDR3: CASSELAEADTQYF

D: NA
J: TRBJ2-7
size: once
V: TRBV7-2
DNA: TGTGCCAGCAGCTTAGCGGGGGCTAGCTCCTACGAGCAGTACTTC
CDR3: CASSLAGASSYEQYF

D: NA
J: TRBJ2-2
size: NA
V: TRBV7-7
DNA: TGTGCCAGCAGCCCGAGCCAGGGTACCGGGGAGCTGTTTTTT
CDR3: CASSPSQGTGELFF

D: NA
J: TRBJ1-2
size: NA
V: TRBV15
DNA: TGTGCCACCAGCCAAGCCGAGGACAGCGGTGGCTACACCTTC
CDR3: CATSQAEDSGGYTF

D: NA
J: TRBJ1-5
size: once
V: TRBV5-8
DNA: TGTGCCAGCAGCTTGCTCACAGTCAGCAATCAGCCCCAGCATTTT
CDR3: CASSLLTVSNQPQHF

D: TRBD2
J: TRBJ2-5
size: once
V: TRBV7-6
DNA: TGTGCCAGCAGCTTAGGGCGGGGAAATTTGGCGGGAGTGCGAAAGACCCAGTACTTC
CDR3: CASSLGRGNLAGVRKTQYF

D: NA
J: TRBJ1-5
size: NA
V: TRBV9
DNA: TGTGCCAGCGGTGGGGTCAATCAGCCCCAGCATTTT
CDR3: CASGGVNQPQHF

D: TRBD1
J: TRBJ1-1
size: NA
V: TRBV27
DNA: TGTGCCAGCAGTTTAGGCAGGGGGCTATTCGGTGAAGCTTTCTTT
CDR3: CASSLGRGLFGEAFF

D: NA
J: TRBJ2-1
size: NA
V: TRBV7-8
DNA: TGTGCCAGCAGCTTTTATGTGCGGCGTAGCTCCTACAATGAGCAGTTCTTC
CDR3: CASSFYVRRSSYNEQFF

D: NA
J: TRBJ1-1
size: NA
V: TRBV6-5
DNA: TGTGCCAGCACCATCCGGCCAGGGGACACTGAAGCTTTCTTT
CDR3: CASTIRPGDTEAFF

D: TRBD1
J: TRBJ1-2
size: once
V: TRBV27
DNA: TGTGCCAGCAGGGGACAGGACTTTGCTAACTATGGCTACACCTTC
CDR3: CASRGQDFANYGYTF

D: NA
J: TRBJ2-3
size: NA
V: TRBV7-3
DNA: TGTGCCAGCAGCTTAACGGCCCTACTAGGTCCAGATACGCAGTATTTT
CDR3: CASSLTALLGPDTQYF

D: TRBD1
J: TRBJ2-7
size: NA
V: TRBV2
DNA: TGTGCCAGCAGTGGGCGAACCGGGACAGGTGCGTACGAGCAGTACTTC
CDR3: CASSGRTGTGAYEQYF

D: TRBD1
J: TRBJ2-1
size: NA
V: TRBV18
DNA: TGTGCCAGCTCACCCTCCACGGACAGGCTTTACAATGAGCAGTTCTTC
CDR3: CASSPSTDRLYNEQFF

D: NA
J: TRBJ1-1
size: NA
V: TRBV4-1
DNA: TGCGCCAGCAGCCAAGATAGTCGGCAGAATGACGCTTTCTTT
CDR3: CASSQDSRQNDAFF

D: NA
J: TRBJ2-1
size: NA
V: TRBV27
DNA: TGTGCCAGCAGCCTCGCCGGAAACAATGAGCAGTTCTTC
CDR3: CASSLAGNNEQFF

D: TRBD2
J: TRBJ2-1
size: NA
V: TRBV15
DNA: TGTGCCACCAGGACTAGCCGGGACTACAATGAGCAGTTCTTC
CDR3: CATRTSRDYNEQFF

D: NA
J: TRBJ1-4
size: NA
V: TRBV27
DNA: TGTGCCAGCAGTTTATCGGGCCAAGGGGGATTTAATGAAAAACTGTTTTTT
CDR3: CASSLSGQGGFNEKLFF

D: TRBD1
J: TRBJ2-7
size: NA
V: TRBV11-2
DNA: TGTGCCAGCAGCCCCAGAATGAGGGGACAGGTCTACCTCTCCTACGAGCAGTACTTC
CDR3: CASSPRMRGQVYLSYEQYF

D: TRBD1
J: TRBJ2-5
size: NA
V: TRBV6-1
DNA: TGTGCCAGCAGGGACAGGGGGGAAGAGACCCAGTACTTC
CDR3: CASRDRGEETQYF

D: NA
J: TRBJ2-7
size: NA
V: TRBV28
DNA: TGTGCCAGCAGTTTACGCGGGATGGGCTACGAGCAGTACTTC
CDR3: CASSLRGMGYEQYF

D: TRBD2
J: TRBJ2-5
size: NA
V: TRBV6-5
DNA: TGTGCCAGCAGTTTGGGACTAGCGGGAGCAGAGACCCAGTACTTC
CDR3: CASSLGLAGAETQYF

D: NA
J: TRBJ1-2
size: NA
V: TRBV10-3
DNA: TGTGCCATCAGTGGCGTCGTCGGGGATCTTAACTATGGCTACACCTTC
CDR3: CAISGVVGDLNYGYTF

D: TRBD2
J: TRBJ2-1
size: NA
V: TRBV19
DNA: TGTGCCAGTAGTATATCGGTGCTTGGCGGGAGTTATTACAATGAGCAGTTCTTC
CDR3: CASSISVLGGSYYNEQFF

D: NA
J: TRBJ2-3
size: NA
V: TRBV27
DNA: TGTGCCAGCAGTTCAGGACACGCCACAGATACGCAGTATTTT
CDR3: CASSSGHATDTQYF

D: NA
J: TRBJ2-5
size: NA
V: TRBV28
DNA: TGTGCCAGCAGCGCCGGGGCAGATCTTCAAGAGACCCAGTACTTC
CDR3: CASSAGADLQETQYF

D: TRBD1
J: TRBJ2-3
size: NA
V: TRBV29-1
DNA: TGCAGCGGGGTCACAGGGGGAATTCTTGCAGATACGCAGTATTTT
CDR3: CSGVTGGILADTQYF

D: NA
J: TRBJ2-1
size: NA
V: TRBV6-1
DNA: TGTGCCAGCACCGGCCGGAGTGAGCTTTTATATGAGCAGTTCTTC
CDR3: CASTGRSELLYEQFF

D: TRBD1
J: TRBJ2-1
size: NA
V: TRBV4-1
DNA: TGCGCCAGCAGCCAAGCGTTGGACAGGGAGGACGATGAGCAGTTCTTC
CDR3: CASSQALDREDDEQFF

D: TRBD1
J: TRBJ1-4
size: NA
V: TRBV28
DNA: TGTGCCAGCAGTATCCAACAGGGGGCGCGGGGCGAAAAACTGTTTTTT
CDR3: CASSIQQGARGEKLFF

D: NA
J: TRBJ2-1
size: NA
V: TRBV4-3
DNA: TGCGCCAGCAGCCAAGGGAGTGGGGCCCTGGCTCCTTTCGCGGGCGAGCAGTTCTTC
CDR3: CASSQGSGALAPFAGEQFF

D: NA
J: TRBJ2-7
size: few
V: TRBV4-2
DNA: TGTGCCAGCAGCCAAGGGACGGGCTACGAGCAGTACTTC
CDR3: CASSQGTGYEQYF

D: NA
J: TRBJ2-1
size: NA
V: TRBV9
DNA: TGTGCCAGCACCAACCTGGGTGGAAACAATGAGCAGTTCTTC
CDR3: CASTNLGGNNEQFF

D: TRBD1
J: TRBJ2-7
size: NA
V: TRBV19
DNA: TGTGCCAGTAGTTCCGGGACAGGCTCGAACGAGCAGTACTTC
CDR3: CASSSGTGSNEQYF

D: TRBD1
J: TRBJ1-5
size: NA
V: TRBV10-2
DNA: TGCGCCAGCAGAACGGACAGGGGACAGAATCAGCCCCAGCATTTT
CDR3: CASRTDRGQNQPQHF

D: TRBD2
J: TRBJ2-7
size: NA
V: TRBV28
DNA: TGTGCCAGCAGATGGGAGGGGAATCGCTACGAGCAGTACTTC
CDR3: CASRWEGNRYEQYF

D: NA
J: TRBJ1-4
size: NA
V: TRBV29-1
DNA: TGCAGCGTCCCCCAGCAGGGAAAAGAAAAACTGTTTTTT
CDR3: CSVPQQGKEKLFF

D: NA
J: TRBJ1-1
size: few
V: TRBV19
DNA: TGTGCCAGTAGGCAGACAGAAATCTTCACTGAAGCTTTCTTT
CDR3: CASRQTEIFTEAFF

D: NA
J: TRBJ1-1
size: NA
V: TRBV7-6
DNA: TGTGCCAGCAGCTTAGCCCCCATTACTGAAGCTTTCTTT
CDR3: CASSLAPITEAFF

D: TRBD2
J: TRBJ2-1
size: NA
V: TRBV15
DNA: TGTGCCACCAGCAGAGATCCCCTAGCGGGAGGGCCAGACTACTACTACAATGAGCAGTTCTTC
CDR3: CATSRDPLAGGPDYYYNEQFF

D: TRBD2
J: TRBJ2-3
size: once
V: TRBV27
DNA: TGTGCCAGCAGTTTTACAGCGGGAGCACCAGATACGCAGTATTTT
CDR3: CASSFTAGAPDTQYF

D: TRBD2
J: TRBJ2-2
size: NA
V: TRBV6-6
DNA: TGTGCCAGCAGTTCCCTAAATTGGACTAGGTCCGGGGAGCTGTTTTTT
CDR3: CASSSLNWTRSGELFF

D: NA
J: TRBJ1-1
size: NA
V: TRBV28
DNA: TGTGCCAGCAGAGAGACAGGGAACACTGAAGCTTTCTTT
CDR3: CASRETGNTEAFF

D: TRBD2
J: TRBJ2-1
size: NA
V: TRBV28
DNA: TGTGCCAGCATCCACGGGAGGCCTACTTACAATGAGCAGTTCTTC
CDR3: CASIHGRPTYNEQFF

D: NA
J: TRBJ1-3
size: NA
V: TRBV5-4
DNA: TGTGCCAGCAGCTTTAACAGTGTCTCTGGAAACACCATATATTTT
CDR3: CASSFNSVSGNTIYF

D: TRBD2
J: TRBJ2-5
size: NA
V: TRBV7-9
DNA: TGTGCCAGCAGCCGGGAGGGTCGGGGCGAGACCCAGTACTTC
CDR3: CASSREGRGETQYF

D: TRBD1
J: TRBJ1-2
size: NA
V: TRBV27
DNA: TGTGCCAGCAGGAAGACAGGGGTATATGGCTACACCTTC
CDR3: CASRKTGVYGYTF

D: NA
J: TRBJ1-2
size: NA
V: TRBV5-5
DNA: TGTGCCAGCAGCTTGGAAGGACAGATCCATGGCTACACCTTC
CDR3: CASSLEGQIHGYTF

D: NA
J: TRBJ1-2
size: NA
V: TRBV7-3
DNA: TGTGCCAGCAGCCCCGGGGCAGGGCTCGATGGCTACACCTTC
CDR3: CASSPGAGLDGYTF

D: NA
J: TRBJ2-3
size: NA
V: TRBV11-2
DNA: TGTGCCAGCAGCTTGAGGGTGGGTAAAACTCACACAGATACGCAGTATTTT
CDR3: CASSLRVGKTHTDTQYF